This T cell receptor beta chain was observed in a study of cytomegalovirus exposure and HLA in healthy donors. About the study: There were 88 million or so unique TCRs (from HLA-typed donors) in an early data release.

Study-level findings and limits: A later analysis reported that several of the most significant clusters appeared to be linked to common viral pathogens, among them Epstein-Barr virus. The authors later found TCR association rates varying by HLA locus, with DRB1 most and HLA-C fewest.

Turning to this clone: Its antigen is unidentified.

The germline V and J ends were trimmed by 4 bases and 8 bases, with 17 bases remaining between them. The V gene's germline CDR1 is LGHNA and CDR2 YNFKEQ. The CDR3 consists of 14 residues. Among the donors, all were healthy bone marrow donors. The PCR used 60 Vbeta and 13 Jbeta primers. Method: immunoSEQ multiplex PCR; TCRdb's copy keeps in-frame clones and lacks some. The sample has roughly 120,000 clones, 70% to 80% seen once. The V gene is TRBV4-2, the J gene TRBJ1-1; a weak D match, TRBD1 (5 bases). Material for sequencing was PBMCs. The clonotype comes from a woman aged 45-60 years in good health and CMV-seropositive. In nucleotides, the CDR3 is TGTGCCAGCAGCCCACTCTTGGGGGGTGGCGAAGCTTTCTTT. Its translation: CASSPLLGGGEAFF.